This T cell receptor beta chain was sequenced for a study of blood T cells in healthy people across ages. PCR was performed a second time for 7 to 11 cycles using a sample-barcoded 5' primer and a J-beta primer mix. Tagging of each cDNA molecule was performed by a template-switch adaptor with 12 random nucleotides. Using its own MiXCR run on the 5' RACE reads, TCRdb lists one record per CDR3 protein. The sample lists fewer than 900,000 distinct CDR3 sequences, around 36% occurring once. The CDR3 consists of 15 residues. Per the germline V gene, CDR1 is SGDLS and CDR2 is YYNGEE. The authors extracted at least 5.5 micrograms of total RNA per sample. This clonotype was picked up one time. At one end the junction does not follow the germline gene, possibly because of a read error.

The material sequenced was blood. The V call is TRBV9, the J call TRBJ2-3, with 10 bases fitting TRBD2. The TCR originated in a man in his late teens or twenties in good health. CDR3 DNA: TGTGCCAGCGGACCCCTAGCGGGGGAATTGGATACGCGGTATTTT. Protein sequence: CASGPLAGELDTRYF.